These 13 T cell receptor beta chains were all obtained from the same sample, sequenced in a study of breast tumors, draining lymph nodes, adjacent tissues. TCRdb re-derived calls from the multiplex PCR reads in MiXCR, one entry per CDR3 protein. The sample consists of 100,000 or so distinct CDR3 sequences, 21% of them appearing once. Samples came from axillary lymph nodes draining the breast cancer. Sequencing was done on a sample of axillary lymph node tissue. Source of these receptors: a female donor with breast cancer. Some clones in this sample may be carry-over from other donors' samples.

Points on this clonotype: Just one base apart from a much larger clone, this may be a read error. The chain combines TRBV5-1 with TRBJ2-2; the D gene is possibly TRBD2 (6 bases). CDR1 and CDR2 from the germline V gene are SGHRS and YFSETQ. The CDR3 sequence is 14 residues long. CDR3 sequence reads: CVSSLLGGAGELFF. The CDR3 DNA reads TGCGTCAGCAGCTTGTTGGGAGGAGCGGGGGAGCTGTTTTTT. The full variable domain, with the rest looked up from reference TRBV5-1 and TRBJ2-2, is KAGVTQTPRYLIKTRGQQVTLSCSPISGHRSVSWYQQTPGQGLQFLFEYFSETQRNKGNFPGRFSGRQFSNSRSEMNVSTLELGDSALYLCVSSLLGGAGELFFGEGSRLTVL.

This clonotype came up many times. The chain has TRBV6-1 and TRBJ2-5; a weak D match, TRBD2 (6 bases). In germline, CDR1 is MNHNS, CDR2 SASEGT. Trimming shortened V by 3 bases and J by 3 bases, and 11 bases separated the two germline ends. CDR3 length: 14 residues. The CDR3 protein is CASSDAPGEETQYF. As DNA, the CDR3 is TGTGCCAGCAGTGATGCCCCGGGAGAAGAGACCCAGTACTTC.

This clonotype was counted a few times. The J gene is TRBJ1-5, the V gene TRBV28, with 8 bases aligning to TRBD1. V shed 7 bases, J shed 4 bases, and the junction held 12 bases outside the gene matches. Per the germline V gene, CDR1 is MDHEN and CDR2 is SYDVKM. The CDR3 runs to 16 residues. CDR3 in DNA: TGTGCCAGCACCCCTGGTCGACAGGGGAGGAATCAGCCCCAGCATTTT. Translated: CASTPGRQGRNQPQHF.

There are many counts of this clonotype. The V call is TRBV12-3 or TRBV12-4, the J call TRBJ2-1; D possibly corresponds to TRBD2 (5 bases). V shed 2 bases and J shed 0 bases, with 8 bases lying between them. This CDR3 has 15 amino acids. The CDR3: CASSLSGGSYNEQFF. The CDR3 DNA reads TGTGCCAGCAGTTTAAGCGGAGGCTCCTACAATGAGCAGTTCTTC.

This clonotype was observed many times. This chain links TRBV15 with TRBJ2-1, with D perhaps TRBD2 (6 bases). V lost 3 bases, J lost 4 bases, and 13 bases lay in between. Germline lookup yields CDR1 LNHNV and CDR2 YYDKDF (reference sequence). This CDR3 is built from 15 residues. CDR3 nucleotide sequence: TGTGCCACCAGCAGTGATCCCCGGGAGTACAATGAGCAGTTCTTC. It encodes CATSSDPREYNEQFF.

In this sample, this clonotype turned up many times. The CDR3 sequence: CASSQAPISAGPDEQFF. The CDR3 nucleotides are TGCGCCAGCAGCCAAGCCCCAATCTCAGCGGGGCCAGATGAGCAGTTCTTC. The chain is built from TRBV4-1 and TRBJ2-1; 7 bases line up with TRBD2. V lost 1 base to trimming and J lost 8 bases; unmatched junction nucleotides: 14. Germline CDR1 is MGHRA and CDR2 is YSYEKL. The CDR3 runs to 17 residues.

Ten or more counts support this clonotype. V is TRBV4-1 and J is TRBJ2-7; no definite D call. CDR3 length equals 14 residues. Trimming removed 4 bases at V and 3 bases at J, with 13 bases between. Germline CDR1 MGHRA, CDR2 YSYEKL. The CDR3 region is CASSRLGSGYEQYF. The CDR3 bases are TGCGCCAGCAGCCGTTTGGGCAGTGGCTACGAGCAGTACTTC.

Worth noting for this clonotype: The junction differs from germline at one of its ends, possibly a read error. The V call is TRBV3-1, the J call TRBJ2-2; 12 bases are a match to TRBD2. This CDR3 comprises 16 residues. In germline, CDR1 is LGHDT, CDR2 YNNKEL (reference sequence). The CDR3 coding sequence is TGTGCCAGCAGCCATGGACTAGCGGGAAACACCGGGGAGCTGTCTTTT. Its protein product is CASSHGLAGNTGELSF.

The chain employs TRBV6-6 and TRBJ1-1, with D uncertain. The CDR3 length is 12 residues. CDR1 is MNHNY, CDR2 SVGAGI, per germline (reference sequence). Trimming took off 0 bases at V and 7 bases at J, with 6 bases between the two ends. CDR3 in amino acids: CASSYSYSEAFF. Here the CDR3 DNA reads TGTGCCAGCAGTTACTCGTACAGTGAAGCTTTCTTT.

On this clonotype: This may arise from a read error, as a much more abundant clone is one base away. V and J are TRBV7-3 and TRBJ2-3, with unresolved D. The CDR3 is made up of 14 amino acids. Germline CDR1 SGHTA, CDR2 FQGTGA. CDR3 bases: TGTGCCAGCAGCTTAAGCCGCAGCACAGATACGCTGTATTTT. This codes for CASSLSRSTDTLYF.

This clonotype was detected ten times or more. The rearrangement joins TRBV20-1 to TRBJ2-5, with D hard to call. Trimming left V 3 bases short and J 2 bases short, with 16 bases between. The CDR3 length is 15 residues. CDR1 is DFQATT, CDR2 SNEGSKA, per germline (reference sequence). CDR3 DNA: TGCAGTGCTAGCGGCCCCCCGCCCGATCAAGAGACCCAGTACTTC. Its translation: CSASGPPPDQETQYF.

The rearrangement links TRBV19 to TRBJ2-3, with 12 bases fitting TRBD2. The trim removed 4 bases at V and 5 bases at J, leaving 7 bases unmatched. The CDR3 is made up of 16 amino acids. Germline CDR1 and CDR2: LNHDA and SQIVND (reference sequence). The DNA of the CDR3 is TGTGCCAGTAGTAAGCGGACTAGCGGGATGGGAGATACGCAGTATTTT. Protein product: CASSKRTSGMGDTQYF.

This clonotype was seen ten or more times. The chain uses TRBV9 and TRBJ2-2; TRBD1 or TRBD2 may be the D gene (7 bases each). CDR1 is SGDLS, CDR2 YYNGEE, per germline. The CDR3 is 15 amino acids. The ends were cut back, 6 bases at V and 7 bases at J, with 19 bases in the middle. The CDR3, as DNA: TGTGCCAGCACCCAGACTAGCAGGGGGAGCGGGGAGCTGTTTTTT. It yields the protein CASTQTSRGSGELFF.